This TCR beta chain was observed in a study of cytotoxic CD8 clonotypes in ibrutinib-treated CLL. About the study: Response samples were taken after a median roughly twelve months of treatment, range 6 to 36.

Clones were read by immunoSEQ multiplex PCR, and TCRdb kept only the in-frame ones, dropping some. Of roughly 52,000 clones in the sample, more than 45% were seen once. The CDR3 totals 13 residues. The ends were cut back, 2 bases at V and 4 bases at J, with 9 bases in the middle. CDR1 and CDR2 (germline): SNHLY, FYNNEI. The TCR was taken from a human donor with chronic lymphocytic leukemia. The sequencing used PBMCs, collected after 12 months of ibrutinib treatment. J is TRBJ2-7 and V is TRBV2; possible D gene TRBD2, 6 bases. CDR3 nucleotide sequence: TGTGCCAGCAGTGAATTCCGGGAGTACGAGCAGTACTTC. Amino acids: CASSEFREYEQYF.